Each of the 20 T cell receptor beta chains below was sequenced from the same sample in a study of radiation and T cells in renal cell carcinoma. Method: immunoSEQ multiplex PCR; TCRdb's copy keeps in-frame clones and lacks some. The data hold roughly 45,000 clones, with roughly four fifths observed a single time. Indicated time point: blood 4 weeks post-SBRT, at nephrectomy. Treatment reported: 15 Gy SBRT to primary tumor, nephrectomy 4 weeks later. The material sequenced was blood, taken from a patient whose treatment included radiotherapy and nephrectomy. These receptors all come from a woman in her sixties or seventies with renal cell carcinoma.

The rearrangement links TRBV19 to TRBJ2-3; 7 bases map to TRBD1. Trimming removed 5 bases from V and 2 bases from J; junction bases left unmatched: 4. The germline CDR1 and CDR2 sequences are LNHDA and SQIVND (reference sequence). The CDR3 has 14 amino acids. CDR3: CASSYGTVTDTQYF. The CDR3 DNA is TGTGCCAGTAGTTACGGGACAGTCACAGATACGCAGTATTTT.

This clone is a singleton in its sample. V usage is TRBV7-8 and J usage is TRBJ2-7; the D call may be TRBD1 or TRBD2 (5 bases each). The germline V gene encodes CDR1 SGHVS and CDR2 FQNEAQ. The CDR3 extends over 14 amino acids. The V gene lost 5 bases and the J gene lost 9 bases, with 20 bases spanning the gap. The CDR3 nucleotides are TGTGCCAGCAGCCCCGAGAGGGGTACTACGGGGCAGTACTTC. Translating gives CASSPERGTTGQYF.

The V gene is TRBV9, the J gene TRBJ2-2; 13 bases are shared with TRBD2. This CDR3 is 18 amino acids long. The germline CDR1 and CDR2 sequences are SGDLS and YYNGEE. V shed 4 bases, J shed 7 bases, and the junction held 13 bases outside the gene matches. The CDR3 spells CASSPRYGTSGTFGELFF. The DNA of the CDR3 is TGTGCCAGCAGCCCACGTTACGGGACTAGCGGGACGTTCGGGGAGCTGTTTTTT.

This clone was found once. The chain recombines TRBV6-1 with TRBJ2-7; tentative D call: TRBD1 (5 bases). The CDR3 extends over 13 amino acids. V gave up 7 bases and J gave up 0 bases, with 10 bases separating them. Germline V gene sequence: CDR1 MNHNS, CDR2 SASEGT. For the CDR3, the DNA is TGTGCCAGCACCAGGGTCCTCTCCTACGAGCAGTACTTC. Protein product: CASTRVLSYEQYF.

This clone was counted a few times. V is TRBV19 and J is TRBJ1-5; D unclear. Germline values: CDR1 LNHDA, CDR2 SQIVND (reference sequence). Trimming shortened V by 4 bases and J by 0 bases, and 10 bases separated the two germline ends. The CDR3 runs 15 residues. CDR3: CASSKGRYSNQPQHF. The CDR3 coding sequence is TGTGCCAGTAGTAAGGGCCGCTATAGCAATCAGCCCCAGCATTTT.

The V and J genes are TRBV2 and TRBJ1-2; D is perhaps TRBD1 (5 bases). The CDR3 has 13 residues. Germline V lookup: CDR1 SNHLY, CDR2 FYNNEI. Trimming removed 7 bases at V and 4 bases at J, with 13 bases between. The CDR3 DNA reads as TGTGCCAGCACTTCCAGGGCAAGCTATGGCTACACCTTC. Translating gives CASTSRASYGYTF. The complete variable domain, with remaining parts taken from reference TRBV2 and TRBJ1-2, reads EPEVTQTPSHQVTQMGQEVILRCVPISNHLYFYWYRQILGQKVEFLVSFYNNEISEKSEIFDDQFSVERPDGSNFTLKIRSTKLEDSAMYFCASTSRASYGYTFGSGTRLTVV.

The chain has TRBV7-8 and TRBJ1-1, with D possibly TRBD1 on 5 matching bases. Germline V gene lookup returns CDR1 SGHVS and CDR2 FQNEAQ. The V end lost 4 bases, the J end lost 2 bases, and 23 bases lay between the germline ends. The CDR3 totals 18 residues. DNA for the CDR3: TGTGCCAGCAGCTCAGACTTTTCTCCGGGACTAGTAAACACTGAAGCTTTCTTT. Its translation is CASSSDFSPGLVNTEAFF.

The chain combines TRBV7-6 with TRBJ2-5; possibly TRBD1 or TRBD2 for D (7 bases each). Trimming removed 1 base from V and 5 bases from J, with 17 bases in between. The CDR3 covers 16 residues. Germline V CDR1 and CDR2: SGHVS, FNYEAQ. In DNA form, the CDR3 reads TGTGCCAGCAGCTTAGACGGGGGGACAGTTTCGGAGACCCAGTACTTC. This codes for CASSLDGGTVSETQYF.

The rearrangement joins TRBV4-1 to TRBJ2-5; TRBD2 aligns across 14 bases. The length of the CDR3 is 18 residues. The germline gives CDR1 MGHRA, CDR2 YSYEKL. Losses at the gene ends were 0 bases for V and 2 bases for J; bases not matched to a gene: 5. CDR3 in DNA: TGCGCCAGCAGCCAAGATACCGGACTAGCGGGGGGACAAGAGACCCAGTACTTC. This gives the protein CASSQDTGLAGGQETQYF.

The chain combines TRBV18 with TRBJ2-5; TRBD1 aligns across 10 bases. CDR1 and CDR2 (germline): KGHSH, LQKENI. V trimming: 0 bases; J trimming: 4 bases; junction bases outside the gene matches: 8. The CDR3 is 17 amino acids. CDR3 nucleotide sequence: TGTGCCAGCTCACCACCGGACGGGACAGGGGCGCGAGAGACCCAGTACTTC. It translates to CASSPPDGTGARETQYF.

The V and J genes are TRBV9 and TRBJ1-6; D is unresolved. V lost 3 bases and J lost 9, with 13 bases in between. The CDR3 has 14 amino acids. Per the germline V gene, CDR1 is SGDLS and CDR2 is YYNGEE. The CDR3 DNA sequence: TGTGCCAGCAGCGACGTGGAATCGGGTTCACCCCTCCACTTT. Encoded protein: CASSDVESGSPLHF.

In its sample, this clone was seen once. The chain links TRBV7-9 to TRBJ1-2; TRBD1 agrees at 8 bases. The germline V gene has CDR1 SEHNR and CDR2 FQNEAQ (reference sequence). V gave up 6 bases and J gave up 5 bases; unmatched junction bases: 11. CDR3 size: 15 residues. CDR3 loop: CASSVPRGRGYGYTF. DNA of the CDR3: TGTGCCAGCAGTGTCCCCAGGGGGCGAGGTTATGGCTACACCTTC.

This clone appeared a few times. V is TRBV10-3 and J is TRBJ2-7, with a weak D call TRBD1 (5 bases). The germline V gene has CDR1 ENHRY and CDR2 SYGVKD. This CDR3 spans 14 amino acids. V lost 0 bases and J 3 bases, leaving 9 bases between the germline ends. CDR3 bases: TGTGCCATCAGTGAGTCCAGGGCAGTCTACGAGCAGTACTTC. This encodes CAISESRAVYEQYF.

This clone was seen a handful of times. V is TRBV9 and J is TRBJ1-4; D might be TRBD1 (5 bases). V was clipped by 4 bases and J by 7 bases, with 14 bases between them. The germline V gene has CDR1 SGDLS and CDR2 YYNGEE. CDR3 length equals 14 residues. DNA for the CDR3: TGTGCCAGCAGCCTGGGGCCGGATAGTGAAAAACTGTTTTTT. It encodes CASSLGPDSEKLFF.

The rearrangement uses TRBV5-4 and TRBJ2-7; 9 bases fit TRBD1. This CDR3 has 15 amino acids. Germline CDR1 is SGHNT and CDR2 is YYREEE (reference sequence). Trimming cost V 2 bases and J 2 bases; bases outside gene matches: 5. CDR3 sequence reads: CASSLGTGGAYEQYF. CDR3 DNA: TGTGCCAGCAGCTTAGGTACAGGGGGCGCCTACGAGCAGTACTTC.

This chain connects TRBV29-1 to TRBJ1-3, with TRBD1 identical over 7 bases. J gave up 3 bases and V 5 bases, and 1 base lay outside the gene matches. This CDR3 has 12 residues. Germline CDR1 is SQVTM and CDR2 is ANQGSEA. Here the CDR3 reads CSVPGGGNTIYF. The CDR3, as DNA: TGCAGCGTTCCAGGGGGTGGAAACACCATATATTTT.

CDR3 protein: CASSIDRGPRNTIYF. The CDR3 coding sequence is TGTGCCAGTAGTATAGATCGTGGACCCCGAAACACCATATATTTT. J is TRBJ1-3 and V is TRBV19; D is uncertain. Trimming took off 0 bases at V and 5 bases at J, with 11 bases between the two ends. The CDR3 length is 15 residues. The germline gives CDR1 LNHDA, CDR2 SQIVND (reference sequence).

This clone was found once. The chain recombines TRBV27 with TRBJ2-3, with D tentatively TRBD2 (6 bases). The CDR3 has 14 amino acids. CDR1 and CDR2 (germline): MNHEY, SMNVEV (reference sequence). V lost 3 bases, J lost 7 bases, and 14 bases lay in between. CDR3 sequence reads: CASSLEGPKYTQYF. As DNA, the CDR3 is TGTGCCAGCAGTTTGGAGGGTCCGAAGTATACGCAGTATTTT.

The rearrangement joins TRBV6-1 to TRBJ1-1; a possible D gene is TRBD1 (6 bases). This CDR3 has 14 residues. Per the germline V gene, CDR1 is MNHNS and CDR2 is SASEGT. Between the trimmed V and J ends, which lost 7 bases and 5 bases, there was a span of 17 bases. CDR3 region: CASTGQNLGTEAFF. CDR3 DNA: TGTGCCAGCACTGGACAGAATCTAGGGACTGAAGCTTTCTTT.

J is TRBJ1-1 and V is TRBV19, with D hard to call. The CDR3 sequence is 14 residues long. Germline CDR1 is LNHDA and CDR2 is SQIVND (reference sequence). V dropped 7 bases and J dropped 1 base, with 13 bases sitting between them. The CDR3 spells CASTLPGQNTEAFF. The CDR3 bases are TGTGCCAGTACCCTTCCGGGCCAGAACACTGAAGCTTTCTTT.